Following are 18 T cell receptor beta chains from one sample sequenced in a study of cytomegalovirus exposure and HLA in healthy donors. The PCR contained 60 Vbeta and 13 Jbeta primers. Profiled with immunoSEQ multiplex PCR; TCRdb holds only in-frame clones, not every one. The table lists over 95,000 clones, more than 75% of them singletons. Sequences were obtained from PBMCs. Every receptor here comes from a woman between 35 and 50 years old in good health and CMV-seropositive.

The CDR3 region has the DNA TGTGCCAGCTCACCAACTCGCGGCCATAGCAATCAGCCCCAGCATTTT. Its translation: CASSPTRGHSNQPQHF. The V and J genes are TRBV18 and TRBJ1-5; D ambiguous. Germline CDR1 reads KGHSH; CDR2 reads LQKENI. Trimming stripped 2 bases from V and 0 bases from J, with 11 bases between. The CDR3 runs to 16 residues.

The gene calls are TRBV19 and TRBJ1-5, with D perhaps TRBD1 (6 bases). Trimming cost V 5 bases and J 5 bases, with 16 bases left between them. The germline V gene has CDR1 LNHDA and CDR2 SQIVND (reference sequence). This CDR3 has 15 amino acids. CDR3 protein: CASSQGGGADQPQHF. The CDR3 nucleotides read TGTGCCAGTAGTCAGGGAGGGGGGGCGGATCAGCCCCAGCATTTT.

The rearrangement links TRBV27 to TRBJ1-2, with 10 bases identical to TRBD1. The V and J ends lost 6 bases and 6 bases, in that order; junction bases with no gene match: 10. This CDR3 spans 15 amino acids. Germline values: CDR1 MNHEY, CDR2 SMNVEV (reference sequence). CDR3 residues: CASRSGTGVGHGYTF. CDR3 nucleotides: TGTGCCAGCAGATCCGGGACAGGGGTTGGGCATGGCTACACCTTC.

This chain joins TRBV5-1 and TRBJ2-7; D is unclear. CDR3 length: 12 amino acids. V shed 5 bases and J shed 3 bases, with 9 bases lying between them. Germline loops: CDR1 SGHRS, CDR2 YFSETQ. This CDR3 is CASSRPDYEQYF. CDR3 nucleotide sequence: TGCGCCAGCAGTCGCCCAGACTACGAGCAGTACTTC.

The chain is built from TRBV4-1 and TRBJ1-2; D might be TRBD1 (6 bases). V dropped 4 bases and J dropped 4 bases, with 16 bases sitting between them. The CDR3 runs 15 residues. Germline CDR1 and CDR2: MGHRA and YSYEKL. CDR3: CASSPPGEVGYGYTF. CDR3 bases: TGCGCCAGCAGCCCCCCAGGGGAAGTTGGCTATGGCTACACCTTC.

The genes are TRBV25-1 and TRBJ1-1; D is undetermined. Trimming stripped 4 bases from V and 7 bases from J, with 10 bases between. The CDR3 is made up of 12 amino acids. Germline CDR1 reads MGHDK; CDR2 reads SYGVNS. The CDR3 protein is CASSVYRGEAFF. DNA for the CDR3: TGTGCCAGCAGTGTATACCGGGGTGAAGCTTTCTTT.

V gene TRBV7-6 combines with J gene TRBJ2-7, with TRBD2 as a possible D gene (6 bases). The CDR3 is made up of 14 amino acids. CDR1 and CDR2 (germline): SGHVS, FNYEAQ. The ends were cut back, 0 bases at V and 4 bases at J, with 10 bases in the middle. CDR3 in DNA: TGTGCCAGCAGCTTAGCGGCTGGGACTTACGAGCAGTACTTC. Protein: CASSLAAGTYEQYF. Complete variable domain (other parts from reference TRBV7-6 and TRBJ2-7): GAGVSQSPRYKVTKRGQDVALRCDPISGHVSLYWYRQALGQGPEFLTYFNYEAQQDKSGLPNDRFSAERPEGSISTLTIQRTEQRDSAMYRCASSLAAGTYEQYFGPGTRLTVT.

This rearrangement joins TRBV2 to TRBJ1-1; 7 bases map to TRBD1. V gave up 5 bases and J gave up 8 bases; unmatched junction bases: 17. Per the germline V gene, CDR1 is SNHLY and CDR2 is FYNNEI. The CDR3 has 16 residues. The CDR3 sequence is CASSRTPNRGQEEAFF. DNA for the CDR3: TGTGCCAGCAGTCGCACCCCAAACAGGGGCCAAGAGGAAGCTTTCTTT.

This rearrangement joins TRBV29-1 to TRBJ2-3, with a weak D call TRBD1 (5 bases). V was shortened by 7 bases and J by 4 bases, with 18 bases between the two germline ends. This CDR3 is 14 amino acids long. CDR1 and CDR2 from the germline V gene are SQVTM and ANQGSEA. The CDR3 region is CSAQQGSAADTQYF. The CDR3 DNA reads TGCAGCGCTCAGCAGGGTAGTGCCGCAGATACGCAGTATTTT.

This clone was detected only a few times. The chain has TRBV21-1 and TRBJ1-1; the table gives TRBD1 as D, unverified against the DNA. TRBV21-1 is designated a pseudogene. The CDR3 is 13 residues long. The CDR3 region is CASIGVTGIEAFF. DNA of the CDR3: TGTGCCAGCATTGGGGTAACAGGGATTGAAGCTTTCTTT.

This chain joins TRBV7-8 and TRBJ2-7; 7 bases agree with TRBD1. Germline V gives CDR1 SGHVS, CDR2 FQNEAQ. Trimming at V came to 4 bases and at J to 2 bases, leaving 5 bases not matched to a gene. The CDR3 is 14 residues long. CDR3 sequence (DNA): TGTGCCAGCAGCTGGACAGGTAGTACCTACGAGCAGTACTTC. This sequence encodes CASSWTGSTYEQYF.

The CDR3 reads CASSPPLSVGVQRGKLFF. The CDR3 DNA reads as TGTGCCAGCAGCCCCCCCCTGAGCGTAGGGGTTCAAAGGGGAAAACTGTTTTTT. This chain links TRBV5-8 with TRBJ1-4, with D possibly TRBD1 on 5 matching bases. Germline V gene data show CDR1 as SGHTS and CDR2 as YDEGEE. The CDR3 loop spans 18 amino acids. The germline V and J ends were trimmed by 4 bases and 10 bases, with 29 bases remaining between them.

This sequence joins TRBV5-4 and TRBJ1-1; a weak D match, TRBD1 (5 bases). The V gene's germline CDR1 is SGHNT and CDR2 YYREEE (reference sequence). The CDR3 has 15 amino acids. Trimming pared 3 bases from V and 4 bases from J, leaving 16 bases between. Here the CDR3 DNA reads TGTGCCAGCAGCTCCGGAGGGGCGGGAACCACTGAAGCTTTCTTT. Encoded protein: CASSSGGAGTTEAFF.

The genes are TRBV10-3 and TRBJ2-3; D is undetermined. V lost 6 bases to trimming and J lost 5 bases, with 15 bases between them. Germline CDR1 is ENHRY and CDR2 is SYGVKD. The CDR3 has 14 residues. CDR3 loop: CAIRPTLTGDTQYF. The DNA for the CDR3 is TGTGCCATCAGACCCACCCTAACGGGAGATACGCAGTATTTT.

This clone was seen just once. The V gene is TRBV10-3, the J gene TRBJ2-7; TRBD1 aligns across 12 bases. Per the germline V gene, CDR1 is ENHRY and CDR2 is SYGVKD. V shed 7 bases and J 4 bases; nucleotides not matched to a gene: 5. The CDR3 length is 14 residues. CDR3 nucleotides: TGTGCCATCATGCCGGGACAGGGGGCTTACGAGCAGTACTTC. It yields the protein CAIMPGQGAYEQYF.

CDR3 in amino acids: CASSVDGSHLYEQYF. The CDR3 DNA reads TGTGCCAGCAGCGTAGACGGTAGTCACCTCTACGAGCAGTACTTC. J is TRBJ2-7 and V is TRBV9; D gene ambiguous. Germline V CDR1 and CDR2: SGDLS, YYNGEE. The CDR3 sequence is 15 residues long. The ends were cut back, 0 bases at V and 3 bases at J, with 13 bases in the middle. Complete variable domain (other parts from reference TRBV9 and TRBJ2-7): DSGVTQTPKHLITATGQRVTLRCSPRSGDLSVYWYQQSLDQGLQFLIQYYNGEERAKGNILERFSAQQFPDLHSELNLSSLELGDSALYFCASSVDGSHLYEQYFGPGTRLTVT.

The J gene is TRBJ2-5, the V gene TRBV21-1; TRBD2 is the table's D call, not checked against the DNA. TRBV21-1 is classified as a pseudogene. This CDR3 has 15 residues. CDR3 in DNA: TGTGCCAGCAGCAAAGGCGGAAGGTCCCAAGAGACCCAGTACTTC. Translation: CASSKGGRSQETQYF.

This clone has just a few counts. CDR3 region: CAWSVLTGAINQPQHF. The CDR3, as DNA: TGTGCCTGGAGTGTACTTACAGGCGCCATCAATCAGCCCCAGCATTTT. The chain employs TRBV30 and TRBJ1-5, with D possibly being TRBD1 (5 bases). V was trimmed by 0 bases and J by 3 bases, leaving 15 bases between them. This CDR3 spans 16 amino acids. Germline V gives CDR1 GTSNPN, CDR2 SVGIG (reference sequence).